This T cell receptor (beta chain) was recorded in a study of patients and donors after allogeneic stem cell transplantation. TCRdb re-called the RT-PCR reads with MiXCR, one entry per CDR3 protein. This sample has approximately 98,000 distinct CDR3 sequences, with around 33% found just once. The CDR3 is 17 amino acids. Looked up from germline, CDR1 is DFQATT and CDR2 is SNEGSKA (reference sequence). Trimming stripped 5 bases from V and 1 base from J, with 22 bases between. The chain recombines TRBV20-1 with TRBJ2-3; no definite D call. The specimen sequenced was blood, either unsorted or a sorted T cell fraction (not recorded which). This TCR came from a human donor who was either an allogeneic HSCT recipient or a stem cell or donor lymphocyte infusion donor (not recorded which). It is not recorded whose cells these are; they may come from a transplant donor. CDR3 sequence: CSASTPRFRVRTDTQYF. DNA of the CDR3: TGCAGTGCTTCTACACCTCGTTTTAGGGTGCGCACAGATACGCAGTATTTT.